This T cell receptor (beta chain) was retrieved from a study of cytomegalovirus exposure and HLA in healthy donors. Points from the study as a whole: Segments of the TCR beta V type were, in most cases, productive about 87% or about 30% of the time in an earlier analysis. Based on reports, TCR beta sequences accurately predicted HLA-A and HLA-B alleles for most subjects.

With 60 Vbeta and 13 Jbeta primers, the PCR was carried out. The protocol was immunoSEQ multiplex PCR, while the TCRdb copy is restricted to in-frame clones and leaves out a portion. In the table there are about 150,000 clones, approximately 86% of which are singletons. On this clone: No antigen is known for it.

This TCR derives from a woman aged 50 to 60 in good health and CMV-seropositive. The sample taken for sequencing was PBMCs.

Here the CDR3 reads CASSVDQGSNYGYTF. CDR3 sequence (DNA): TGTGCCAGCAGCGTAGATCAGGGTTCTAACTATGGCTACACCTTC. The J gene is TRBJ1-2, the V gene TRBV9, with D perhaps matching TRBD1 (5 bases). Germline V lookup: CDR1 SGDLS, CDR2 YYNGEE. The CDR3 runs to 15 residues. Trimming pared 0 bases from V and 0 bases from J, leaving 9 bases between.